These T cell receptor beta chains were read from a single sample in a study of persistence of HIV-infected CD4 T cells. These TCRs' antigens remain unknown. TCRdb's copy holds only in-frame clones and misses some; the assay was immunoSEQ multiplex PCR. This sample has 40,000 to 45,000 clones; 80% to 95% occur once, and the top ten carry under 2%. The sample in question was CD4+ T cells sorted from PBMCs after roughly 19-hour stimulation, obtained from a patient who received antiretroviral therapy. Receptor source: an adult man with HIV who was CMV-seropositive. The CDR3 runs from the conserved cysteine through the conserved F or W. The D gene is left open where the match is weak. Part of the rows lack a size; the others show once, few, many or a class for expanded clones.

d_call j_call clone_size v_call cdr3_aa cdr3_nt
NA TRBJ2-3 NA TRBV7-3 CASSLDPGSTDTQYF TGTGCCAGCAGCTTAGACCCCGGGAGCACAGATACGCAGTATTTT
TRBD2 TRBJ2-3 NA TRBV5-4 CASSLRLAGGPGDTQYF TGTGCCAGCAGCTTAAGACTAGCGGGGGGGCCGGGAGATACGCAGTATTTT
NA TRBJ2-2 NA TRBV7-2 CASGFANTGELFF TGTGCCAGCGGGTTCGCGAACACCGGGGAGCTGTTTTTT
NA TRBJ1-1 NA TRBV6-5 CASSPAVGNTEAFF TGTGCCAGCAGTCCTGCTGTGGGGAACACTGAAGCTTTCTTT
NA TRBJ1-6 NA TRBV6-5 CASSQDVTNSPLHF TGTGCCAGCAGTCAGGACGTCACTAATTCACCCCTCCACTTT
NA TRBJ2-7 NA TRBV15 CATSRDSGTYEQYF TGTGCCACCAGCAGAGATAGCGGAACCTACGAGCAGTACTTC
TRBD1 TRBJ2-7 NA TRBV5-1 CASSLDRGRDEQYF TGCGCCAGCAGCTTGGACAGGGGGCGGGACGAGCAGTACTTC
TRBD1 TRBJ1-1 NA TRBV4-2 CASSPRQGGLDTEAFF TGTGCCAGCAGCCCTCGACAGGGGGGGTTGGATACTGAAGCTTTCTTT
NA TRBJ1-5 NA TRBV5-4 CASSFSGGDYSNQPQHF TGTGCCAGCAGCTTTTCGGGGGGAGACTATAGCAATCAGCCCCAGCATTTT
NA TRBJ2-7 once TRBV6-1 CASSEDLVRGYEQYF TGTGCCAGCAGTGAAGATCTCGTTAGGGGCTACGAGCAGTACTTC
NA TRBJ2-5 NA TRBV10-1 CASSSRQYQETQYF TGCGCCAGCAGTTCCAGACAGTACCAAGAGACCCAGTACTTC
TRBD2 TRBJ2-7 NA TRBV18 CASSPGLAGGESYF TGTGCCAGCTCACCAGGACTAGCGGGGGGAGAGTCGTACTTC
TRBD2 TRBJ2-3 NA TRBV28 CASSLAGGRTDTQYF TGTGCCAGCAGTTTAGCGGGGGGCCGCACAGATACGCAGTATTTT
NA TRBJ1-2 NA TRBV5-4 CASSLRGAANYGYTF TGTGCCAGCAGCTTGAGAGGGGCTGCTAACTATGGCTACACCTTC
NA TRBJ2-3 NA TRBV28 CASSPNIDTQYF TGTGCCAGCAGTCCAAACATAGATACGCAGTATTTT
NA TRBJ1-1 NA TRBV6-5 CASSYTRAGGAFF TGTGCCAGCAGTTACACCAGGGCCGGTGGAGCTTTCTTT
TRBD2 TRBJ2-7 NA TRBV5-1 CASSGGTSFAYEQYF TGCGCCAGCTCGGGGGGGACTAGCTTCGCCTACGAGCAGTACTTC
TRBD1 TRBJ1-2 NA TRBV9 CASTRTGSVVGYTF TGTGCCAGCACTAGGACAGGGTCTGTTGTCGGCTACACCTTC
TRBD1 TRBJ2-7 once TRBV7-8 CASIRTGANYYEQYF TGTGCCAGCATCAGGACAGGGGCGAATTATTACGAGCAGTACTTC
NA TRBJ2-4 NA TRBV24-1 CATSDPSGFLEAKNIQYF TGTGCCACCAGTGACCCGTCGGGCTTCCTAGAGGCCAAAAACATTCAGTACTTC
NA TRBJ2-7 NA TRBV6-5 CASAAPGFPYEQYF TGTGCCAGCGCGGCCCCAGGGTTCCCCTACGAGCAGTACTTC
NA TRBJ2-1 NA TRBV7-6 CASSLTPSSEQFF TGTGCCAGCAGCTTAACCCCGAGCAGTGAGCAGTTCTTC
NA TRBJ2-1 NA TRBV5-1 CASSFLAAPGVNEQFF TGCGCCAGCAGCTTTCTAGCGGCTCCAGGGGTCAATGAGCAGTTCTTC
NA TRBJ2-2 once TRBV6-2/TRBV6-3 CASSYSALSLTGELFF TGTGCCAGCAGTTACTCAGCCCTTTCCCTCACCGGGGAGCTGTTTTTT
TRBD2 TRBJ2-7 NA TRBV5-1 CASSQKLDGGAGEQYF TGCGCCAGCAGCCAAAAGTTGGACGGGGGGGCGGGGGAGCAGTACTTC
NA TRBJ1-4 NA TRBV19 CASRVGQSNEKLFF TGTGCCAGTAGGGTGGGACAATCGAATGAAAAACTGTTTTTT
NA TRBJ2-7 once TRBV19 CASSSTGPYEQYF TGTGCCAGTAGCTCTACAGGGCCCTACGAGCAGTACTTC
TRBD1 TRBJ2-3 NA TRBV7-6 CASSPPGQAVADTQYF TGTGCCAGCAGCCCACCGGGACAGGCCGTGGCAGATACGCAGTATTTT
TRBD1 TRBJ1-1 NA TRBV19 CASSYRGRNTEAFF TGTGCCAGTAGTTACAGGGGGCGGAACACTGAAGCTTTCTTT
NA TRBJ2-6 NA TRBV15 CATSRDPDTGANVLTF TGTGCCACCAGCAGAGACCCGGACACTGGGGCCAACGTCCTGACTTTC
NA TRBJ2-7 NA TRBV2 CASKRGHVSYEQYF TGTGCCAGCAAGCGTGGACATGTCTCCTACGAGCAGTACTTC
NA TRBJ2-1 NA TRBV6-2/TRBV6-3 CASSYPPREQFF TGTGCCAGCAGTTACCCCCCTAGGGAGCAGTTCTTC